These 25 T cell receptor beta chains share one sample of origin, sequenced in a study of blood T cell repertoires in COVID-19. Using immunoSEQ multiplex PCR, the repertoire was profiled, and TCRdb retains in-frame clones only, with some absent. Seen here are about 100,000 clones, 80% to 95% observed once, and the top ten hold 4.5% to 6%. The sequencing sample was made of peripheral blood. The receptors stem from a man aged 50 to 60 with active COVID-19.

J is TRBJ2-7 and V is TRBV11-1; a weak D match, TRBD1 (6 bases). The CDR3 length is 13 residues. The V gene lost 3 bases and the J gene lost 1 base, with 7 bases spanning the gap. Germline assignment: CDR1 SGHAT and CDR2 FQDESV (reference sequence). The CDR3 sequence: CASSLGTSYEQYF. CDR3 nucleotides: TGTGCCAGCAGCTTGGGGACATCCTACGAGCAGTACTTC.

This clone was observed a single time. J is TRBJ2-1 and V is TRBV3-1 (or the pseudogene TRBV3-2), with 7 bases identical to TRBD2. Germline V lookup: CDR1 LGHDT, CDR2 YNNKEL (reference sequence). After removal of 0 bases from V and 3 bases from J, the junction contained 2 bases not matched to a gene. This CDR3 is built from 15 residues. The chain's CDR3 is CASSQEGGSYNEQFF. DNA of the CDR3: TGTGCCAGCAGCCAAGAGGGGGGGAGCTACAATGAGCAGTTCTTC.

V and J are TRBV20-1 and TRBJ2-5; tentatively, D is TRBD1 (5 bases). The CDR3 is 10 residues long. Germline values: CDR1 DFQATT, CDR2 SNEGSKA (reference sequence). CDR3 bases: TGCAGCGGACAAAGAGGGACCCAGTACTTC. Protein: CSGQRGTQYF.

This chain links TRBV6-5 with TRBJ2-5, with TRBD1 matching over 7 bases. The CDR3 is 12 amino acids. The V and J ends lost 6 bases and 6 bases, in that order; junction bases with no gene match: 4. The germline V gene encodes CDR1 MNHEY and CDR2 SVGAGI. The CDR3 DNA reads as TGTGCCAGCAGCAGGGGGTCGAAGACCCAGTACTTC. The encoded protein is CASSRGSKTQYF.

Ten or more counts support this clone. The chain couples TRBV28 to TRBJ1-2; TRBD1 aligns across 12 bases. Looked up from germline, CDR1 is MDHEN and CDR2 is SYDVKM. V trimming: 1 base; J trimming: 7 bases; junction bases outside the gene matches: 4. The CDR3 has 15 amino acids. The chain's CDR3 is CASSLSGTGGFGYTF. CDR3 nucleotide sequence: TGTGCCAGCAGTTTATCCGGGACAGGGGGCTTTGGCTACACCTTC.

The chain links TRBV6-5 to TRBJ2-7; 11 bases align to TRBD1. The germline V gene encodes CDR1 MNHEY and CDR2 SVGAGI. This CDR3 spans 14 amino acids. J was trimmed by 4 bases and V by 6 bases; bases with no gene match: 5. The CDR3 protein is CASRRDRGTYEQYF. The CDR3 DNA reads TGTGCCAGCAGAAGGGACAGGGGGACATACGAGCAGTACTTC.

The CDR3 region is CASSPSQRGSYEQYF. For the CDR3, the DNA is TGTGCCAGCAGCCCCTCCCAGCGGGGCTCCTACGAGCAGTACTTC. The rearrangement links TRBV11-2 to TRBJ2-7; 7 bases match TRBD2. The J segment lost 0 bases and the V segment lost 5 bases, leaving 7 bases of the junction unmatched. The CDR3 has 15 amino acids. Germline CDR1 is SGHAT and CDR2 is FQNNGV.

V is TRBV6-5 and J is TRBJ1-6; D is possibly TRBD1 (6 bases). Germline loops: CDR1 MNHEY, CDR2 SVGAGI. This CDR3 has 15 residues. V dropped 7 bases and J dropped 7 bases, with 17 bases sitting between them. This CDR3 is CASKRDIQPNSPLHF. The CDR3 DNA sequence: TGTGCCAGCAAGAGGGACATTCAACCCAATTCACCCCTCCACTTT.

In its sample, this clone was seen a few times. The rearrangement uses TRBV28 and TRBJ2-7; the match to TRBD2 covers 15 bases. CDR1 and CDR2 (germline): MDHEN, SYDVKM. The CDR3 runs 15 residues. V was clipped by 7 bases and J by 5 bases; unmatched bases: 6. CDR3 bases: TGTGCCAGCACCCCGGGACTAGCGGGAGGCGACGAGCAGTACTTC. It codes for CASTPGLAGGDEQYF. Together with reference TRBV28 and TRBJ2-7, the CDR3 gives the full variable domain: DVKVTQSSRYLVKRTGEKVFLECVQDMDHENMFWYRQDPGLGLRLIYFSYDVKMKEKGDIPEGYSVSREKKERFSLILESASTNQTSMYLCASTPGLAGGDEQYFGPGTRLTVT.

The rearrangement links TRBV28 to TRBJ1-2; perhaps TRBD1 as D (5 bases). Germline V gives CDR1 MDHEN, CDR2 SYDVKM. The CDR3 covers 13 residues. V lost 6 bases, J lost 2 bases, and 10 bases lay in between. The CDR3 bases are TGTGCCAGCAGAATAGGGGCCAACTATGGCTACACCTTC. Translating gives CASRIGANYGYTF.

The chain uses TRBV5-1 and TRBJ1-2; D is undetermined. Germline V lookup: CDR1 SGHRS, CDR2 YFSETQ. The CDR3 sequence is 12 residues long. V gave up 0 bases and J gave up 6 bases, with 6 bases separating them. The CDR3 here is CASSLEQNGYTF. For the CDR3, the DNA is TGCGCCAGCAGCTTGGAACAGAATGGCTACACCTTC. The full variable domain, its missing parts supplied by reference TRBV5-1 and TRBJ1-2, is KAGVTQTPRYLIKTRGQQVTLSCSPISGHRSVSWYQQTPGQGLQFLFEYFSETQRNKGNFPGRFSGRQFSNSRSEMNVSTLELGDSALYLCASSLEQNGYTFGSGTRLTVV.

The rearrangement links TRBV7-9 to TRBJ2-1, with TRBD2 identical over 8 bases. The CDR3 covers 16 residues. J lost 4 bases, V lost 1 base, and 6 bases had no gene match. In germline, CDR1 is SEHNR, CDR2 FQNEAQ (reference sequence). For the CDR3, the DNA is TGTGCCAGCAGCTTAGTGTCGACTAGCGTGTACAATGAGCAGTTCTTC. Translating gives CASSLVSTSVYNEQFF. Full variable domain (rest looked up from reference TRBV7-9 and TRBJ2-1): DTGVSQNPRHKITKRGQNVTFRCDPISEHNRLYWYRQTLGQGPEFLTYFQNEAQLEKSRLLSDRFSAERPKGSFSTLEIQRTEQGDSAMYLCASSLVSTSVYNEQFFGPGTRLTVL.

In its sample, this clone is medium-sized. The CDR3 region is CASSPSRYEQYF. For the CDR3, the DNA is TGTGCCAGCTCACCCTCGCGGTACGAGCAGTACTTC. V usage is TRBV18 and J usage is TRBJ2-7; no clear D. The CDR3 runs 12 residues. Germline V CDR1 and CDR2: KGHSH, LQKENI. The germline V and J ends were trimmed by 3 bases and 4 bases, with 7 bases remaining between them.

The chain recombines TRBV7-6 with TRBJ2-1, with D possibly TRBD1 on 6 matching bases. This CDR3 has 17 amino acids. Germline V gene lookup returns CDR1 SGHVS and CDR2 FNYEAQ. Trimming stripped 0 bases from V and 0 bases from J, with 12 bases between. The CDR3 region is CASSLAPRDNSYNEQFF. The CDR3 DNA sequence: TGTGCCAGCAGCTTAGCTCCCCGGGACAACTCCTACAATGAGCAGTTCTTC. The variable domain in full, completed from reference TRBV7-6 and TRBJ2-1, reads GAGVSQSPRYKVTKRGQDVALRCDPISGHVSLYWYRQALGQGPEFLTYFNYEAQQDKSGLPNDRFSAERPEGSISTLTIQRTEQRDSAMYRCASSLAPRDNSYNEQFFGPGTRLTVL.

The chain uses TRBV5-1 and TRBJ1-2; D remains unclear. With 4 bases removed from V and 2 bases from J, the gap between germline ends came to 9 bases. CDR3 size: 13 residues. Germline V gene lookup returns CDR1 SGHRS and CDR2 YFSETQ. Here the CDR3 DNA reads TGCGCCAGCAGCCCTGAGCGAAACTATGGCTACACCTTC. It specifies CASSPERNYGYTF.

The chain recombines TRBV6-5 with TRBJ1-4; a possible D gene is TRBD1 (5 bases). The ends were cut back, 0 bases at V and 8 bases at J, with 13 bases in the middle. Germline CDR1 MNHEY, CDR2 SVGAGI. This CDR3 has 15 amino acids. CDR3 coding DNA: TGTGCCAGCAGTTACTCTCCTCGGCAGGGCGAAAAACTGTTTTTT. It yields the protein CASSYSPRQGEKLFF.

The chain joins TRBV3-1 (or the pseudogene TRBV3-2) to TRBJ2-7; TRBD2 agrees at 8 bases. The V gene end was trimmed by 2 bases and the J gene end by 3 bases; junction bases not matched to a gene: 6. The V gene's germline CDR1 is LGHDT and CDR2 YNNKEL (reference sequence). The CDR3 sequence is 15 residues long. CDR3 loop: CASSQISGSNYEQYF. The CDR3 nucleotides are TGTGCCAGCAGCCAAATAAGCGGGAGTAACTACGAGCAGTACTTC.

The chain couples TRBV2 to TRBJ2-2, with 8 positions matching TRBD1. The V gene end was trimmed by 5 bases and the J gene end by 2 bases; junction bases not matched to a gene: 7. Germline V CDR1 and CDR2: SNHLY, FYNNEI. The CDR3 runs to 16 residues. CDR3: CASSSHRGTNTGELFF. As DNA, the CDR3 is TGTGCCAGCAGTAGCCACAGGGGGACCAACACCGGGGAGCTGTTTTTT.

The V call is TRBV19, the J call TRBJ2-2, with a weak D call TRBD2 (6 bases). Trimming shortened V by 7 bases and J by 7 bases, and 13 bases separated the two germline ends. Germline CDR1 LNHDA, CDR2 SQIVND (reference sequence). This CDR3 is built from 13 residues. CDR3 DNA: TGTGCCAGTACGGCACTAGCTAGCGGGGAGCTGTTTTTT. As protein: CASTALASGELFF. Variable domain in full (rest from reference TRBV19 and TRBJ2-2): DGGITQSPKYLFRKEGQNVTLSCEQNLNHDAMYWYRQDPGQGLRLIYYSQIVNDFQKGDIAEGYSVSREKKESFPLTVTSAQKNPTAFYLCASTALASGELFFGEGSRLTVL.

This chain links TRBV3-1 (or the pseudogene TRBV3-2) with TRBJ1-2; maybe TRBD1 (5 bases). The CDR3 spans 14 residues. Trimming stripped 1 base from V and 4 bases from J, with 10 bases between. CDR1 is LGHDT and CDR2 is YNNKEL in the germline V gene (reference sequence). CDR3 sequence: CASSQGGQGYGYTF. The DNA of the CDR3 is TGTGCCAGCAGCCAAGGGGGCCAGGGCTATGGCTACACCTTC.

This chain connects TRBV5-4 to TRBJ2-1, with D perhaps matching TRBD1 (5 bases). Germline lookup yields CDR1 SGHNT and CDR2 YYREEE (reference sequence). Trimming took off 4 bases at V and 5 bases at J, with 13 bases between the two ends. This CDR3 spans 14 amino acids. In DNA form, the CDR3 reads TGTGCCAGCAGCCCTAGGGGCGGAAACAATGAGCAGTTCTTC. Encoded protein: CASSPRGGNNEQFF.

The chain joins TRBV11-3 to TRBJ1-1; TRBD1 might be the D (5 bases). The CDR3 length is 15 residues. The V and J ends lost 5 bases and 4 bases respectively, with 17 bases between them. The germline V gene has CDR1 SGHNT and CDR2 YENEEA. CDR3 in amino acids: CASSRDSYEGTEAFF. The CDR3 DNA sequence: TGTGCCAGCAGCCGGGACTCTTACGAGGGCACTGAAGCTTTCTTT.

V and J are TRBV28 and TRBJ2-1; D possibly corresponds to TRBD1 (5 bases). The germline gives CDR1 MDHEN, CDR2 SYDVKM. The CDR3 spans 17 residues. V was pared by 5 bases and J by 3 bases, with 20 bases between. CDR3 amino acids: CASSPIGQGALYNEQFF. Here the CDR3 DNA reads TGTGCCAGCAGTCCAATAGGCCAGGGTGCCCTCTACAATGAGCAGTTCTTC.

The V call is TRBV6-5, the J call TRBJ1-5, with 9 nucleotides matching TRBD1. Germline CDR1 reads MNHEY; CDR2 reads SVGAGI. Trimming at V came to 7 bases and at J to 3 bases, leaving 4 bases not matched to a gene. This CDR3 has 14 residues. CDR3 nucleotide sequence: TGTGCCAGCAAAGGACAGGGGTACAATCAGCCCCAGCATTTT. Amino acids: CASKGQGYNQPQHF.

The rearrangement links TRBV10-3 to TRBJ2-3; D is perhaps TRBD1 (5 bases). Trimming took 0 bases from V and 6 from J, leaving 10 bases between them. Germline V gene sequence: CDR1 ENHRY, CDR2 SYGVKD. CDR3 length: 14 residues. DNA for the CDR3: TGTGCCATCAGTGAGTCTGGGGCCGCGGATACGCAGTATTTT. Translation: CAISESGAADTQYF.